This T cell receptor beta chain is from a study of blood T cell repertoires in COVID-19. The assay was immunoSEQ multiplex PCR, and TCRdb's table has in-frame clones only and misses some. The sample shows over 120,000 clones, about 86% of them seen only once. This clone appeared a few times. The sequencing sample was made of peripheral blood. This clonotype originated in a woman aged 55-70 years with acute or convalescent COVID-19.

CDR3 in amino acids: CASSPLGTSGDTQYF. The CDR3 DNA is TGTGCCAGCAGCCCACTAGGGACTAGCGGAGATACGCAGTATTTT. The J gene is TRBJ2-3, the V gene TRBV7-9, with 11 bases fitting TRBD2. Germline V gene sequence: CDR1 SEHNR, CDR2 FQNEAQ (reference sequence). The CDR3 contains 15 residues. The J segment lost 5 bases and the V segment lost 5 bases, leaving 6 bases of the junction unmatched.